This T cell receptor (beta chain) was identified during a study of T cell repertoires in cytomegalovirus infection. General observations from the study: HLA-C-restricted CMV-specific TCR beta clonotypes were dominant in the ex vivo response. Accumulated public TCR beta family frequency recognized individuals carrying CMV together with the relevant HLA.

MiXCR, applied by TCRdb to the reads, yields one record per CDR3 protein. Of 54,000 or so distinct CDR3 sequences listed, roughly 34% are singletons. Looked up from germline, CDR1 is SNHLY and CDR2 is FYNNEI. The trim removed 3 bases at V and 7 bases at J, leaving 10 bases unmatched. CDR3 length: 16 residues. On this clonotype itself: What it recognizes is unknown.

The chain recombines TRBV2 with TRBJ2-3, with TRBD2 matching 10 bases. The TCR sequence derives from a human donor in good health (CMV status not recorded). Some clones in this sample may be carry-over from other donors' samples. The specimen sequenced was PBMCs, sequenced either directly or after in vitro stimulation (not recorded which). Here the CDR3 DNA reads TGTGCCAGCAGTGACAATAGCGGGGGGATCCTAAATACGCAGTATTTT. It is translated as CASSDNSGGILNTQYF.